These 20 T cell receptor beta chains were all obtained from the same sample, sequenced in a study of cytomegalovirus exposure and HLA in healthy donors. Primers included in the PCR were 60 Vbeta and 13 Jbeta primers. The data were produced by immunoSEQ multiplex PCR, yet TCRdb's version contains in-frame clones alone and is incomplete. The data show 75,000 to 95,000 clones, about 87% seen once. The source material was PBMCs. All receptors come from a man aged 18 to 35 in good health and CMV-seronegative.

The chain employs TRBV27 and TRBJ2-7, with 7 bases identical to TRBD1. This CDR3 contains 14 residues. In germline, CDR1 is MNHEY, CDR2 SMNVEV (reference sequence). Unmatched junction bases numbered 4, after V lost 3 bases and J lost 2 bases. The CDR3 here is CASSLRTGPYEQYF. For the CDR3, the DNA is TGTGCCAGCAGTTTGAGGACAGGACCCTACGAGCAGTACTTC.

V is TRBV5-4 and J is TRBJ1-1; 7 nucleotides line up with TRBD1. Trimming took 3 bases from V and 3 from J; bases not matched to a gene: 8. The CDR3 has 15 amino acids. Per germline, CDR1 SGHNT and CDR2 YYREEE (reference sequence). The CDR3 DNA is TGTGCCAGCAGCTCACCTACAGGGGAGCACACTGAAGCTTTCTTT. Translation: CASSSPTGEHTEAFF. Based on the CDR3 plus reference TRBV5-4 and TRBJ1-1, the full variable domain is ETGVTQSPTHLIKTRGQQVTLRCSSQSGHNTVSWYQQALGQGPQFIFQYYREEENGRGNFPPRFSGLQFPNYSSELNVNALELDDSALYLCASSSPTGEHTEAFFGQGTRLTVV.

The J gene is TRBJ1-4, the V gene TRBV6-1; TRBD1 is a possible D gene (6 bases). The CDR3 is 15 residues long. Per germline, CDR1 MNHNS and CDR2 SASEGT. The germline V and J ends were trimmed by 2 bases and 4 bases, with 11 bases remaining between them. The CDR3 DNA sequence: TGTGCCAGCAGTGAAAAGGACAGATATAATGAAAAACTGTTTTTT. Translated, it gives CASSEKDRYNEKLFF.

The chain has TRBV2 and TRBJ2-1, with 9 bases matching TRBD1. Losses at the gene ends were 6 bases for V and 8 bases for J; bases not matched to a gene: 8. The CDR3 covers 14 residues. Germline-derived CDR1 and CDR2 are SNHLY and FYNNEI. This CDR3 is CASSPGTGMDEQFF. For the CDR3, the DNA is TGTGCCAGCAGCCCCGGGACAGGGATGGATGAGCAGTTCTTC.

V and J are TRBV13 and TRBJ2-7; 8 bases match TRBD2. The trim removed 0 bases at V and 3 bases at J, leaving 4 bases unmatched. Germline lookup yields CDR1 PRHDT and CDR2 FYEKMQ (reference sequence). The CDR3 loop spans 15 amino acids. CDR3 residues: CASSLGLGTSYEQYF. The CDR3 DNA reads as TGTGCCAGCAGCTTAGGCCTTGGGACTAGCTACGAGCAGTACTTC.

The chain recombines TRBV28 with TRBJ1-3, with D perhaps matching TRBD1 (5 bases). Germline V gene sequence: CDR1 MDHEN, CDR2 SYDVKM. This CDR3 spans 17 amino acids. V was trimmed by 6 bases and J by 4 bases, leaving 22 bases between them. The CDR3 coding sequence is TGTGCCAGCAGCCGCTGGGGCCGAAGGACACGGGGAAACACCATATATTTT. Its protein product is CASSRWGRRTRGNTIYF.

The chain uses TRBV7-9 and TRBJ2-4, with a possible D match to TRBD1 (6 bases). The V and J ends lost 5 bases and 5 bases respectively, with 19 bases between them. Per the germline V gene, CDR1 is SEHNR and CDR2 is FQNEAQ (reference sequence). The CDR3 extends over 16 amino acids. The CDR3 is CASSLPPQGTQNIQYF. CDR3 sequence (DNA): TGTGCCAGCAGCCTACCTCCACAGGGAACCCAAAACATTCAGTACTTC.

The chain recombines TRBV6-5 with TRBJ1-1, with TRBD1 as a possible D gene (6 bases). CDR1 is MNHEY, CDR2 SVGAGI, per germline. The CDR3 contains 15 residues. Between the trimmed V and J ends, which lost 6 bases and 6 bases, there was a span of 20 bases. In nucleotides, the CDR3 is TGTGCCAGCAGCTTCAGTCAGGGGAGAGGGGCTGAAGCTTTCTTT. Translated, it gives CASSFSQGRGAEAFF.

This chain joins TRBV7-2 and TRBJ1-3; D gene ambiguous. V gave up 0 bases and J gave up 0 bases, with 9 bases separating them. The CDR3 has 16 amino acids. Germline loops: CDR1 SGHTA, CDR2 FQGNSA. CDR3 DNA: TGTGCCAGCAGCTTAGCGCATCTTAGCTCTGGAAACACCATATATTTT. Its protein is CASSLAHLSSGNTIYF.

This clone was recorded a few times. V is TRBV6-1 and J is TRBJ1-6; D may be TRBD1 (5 bases). Germline lookup yields CDR1 MNHNS and CDR2 SASEGT. The CDR3 runs 14 residues. The V gene lost 5 bases and the J gene lost 6 bases, with 11 bases spanning the gap. DNA of the CDR3: TGTGCCAGCAGTAACAGGATCGGTAATTCACCCCTCCACTTT. Amino acid sequence: CASSNRIGNSPLHF.

As to this clone: This CDR3 fails to terminate in the conserved phenylalanine or tryptophan, so it likely reflects a read error. The chain recombines TRBV4-3 with TRBJ2-7, with 7 bases that match TRBD2. From germline, CDR1 is LGHNA and CDR2 YSLEER. This CDR3 comprises 15 residues. CDR3 loop: CTSSPLPGGPYEQYL. DNA of the CDR3: TGCACCAGCAGCCCCCTTCCGGGAGGTCCCTACGAGCAGTACCTC.

This clone has just one count. This CDR3 is CASSEGQGWSTEAFF. As DNA, the CDR3 is TGTGCCAGCAGTGAGGGACAGGGATGGAGCACTGAAGCTTTCTTT. The V and J genes are TRBV2 and TRBJ1-1, with 9 bases fitting TRBD1. The CDR3 loop spans 15 amino acids. The V and J ends lost 3 bases and 4 bases, in that order; junction bases with no gene match: 6. Germline CDR1 SNHLY, CDR2 FYNNEI. The whole variable domain, filled in from reference TRBV2 and TRBJ1-1, reads EPEVTQTPSHQVTQMGQEVILRCVPISNHLYFYWYRQILGQKVEFLVSFYNNEISEKSEIFDDQFSVERPDGSNFTLKIRSTKLEDSAMYFCASSEGQGWSTEAFFGQGTRLTVV.

The gene calls are TRBV6-5 and TRBJ2-2; TRBD1 might be the D (5 bases). The V end lost 6 bases, the J end lost 6 bases, and 11 bases lay between the germline ends. Germline V lookup: CDR1 MNHEY, CDR2 SVGAGI. This CDR3 region has 13 residues. CDR3 amino acids: CASRNSGPGELFF. CDR3 coding DNA: TGTGCCAGCAGAAACTCAGGGCCCGGGGAGCTGTTTTTT.

The chain has TRBV27 and TRBJ1-1; D remains unclear. Germline loops: CDR1 MNHEY, CDR2 SMNVEV (reference sequence). V lost 4 bases to trimming and J lost 3 bases, with 12 bases between them. The CDR3 is 14 amino acids. The CDR3 coding sequence is TGTGCCAGCAGTTACTTCCGAGGGCACACTGAAGCTTTCTTT. Translation gives CASSYFRGHTEAFF.

The chain employs TRBV11-2 and TRBJ2-7; 9 nucleotides line up with TRBD1. Trimming at V came to 2 bases and at J to 3 bases, leaving 5 bases not matched to a gene. Germline V gives CDR1 SGHAT, CDR2 FQNNGV. The CDR3 runs to 15 residues. Here the CDR3 DNA reads TGTGCCAGCAGCTTAATTGGACAGGGGATCTACGAGCAGTACTTC. This translates into CASSLIGQGIYEQYF.

The rearrangement joins TRBV5-1 to TRBJ1-1; the match to TRBD1 covers 10 bases. The CDR3 is 15 amino acids. V lost 3 bases to trimming and J lost 4 bases; unmatched junction nucleotides: 6. In germline, CDR1 is SGHRS, CDR2 YFSETQ. This chain's CDR3 is CASSSETGGFTEAFF. CDR3 DNA: TGCGCCAGCAGCTCGGAGACAGGGGGCTTCACTGAAGCTTTCTTT. The entire variable domain, with the rest obtained from reference TRBV5-1 and TRBJ1-1, is as follows: KAGVTQTPRYLIKTRGQQVTLSCSPISGHRSVSWYQQTPGQGLQFLFEYFSETQRNKGNFPGRFSGRQFSNSRSEMNVSTLELGDSALYLCASSSETGGFTEAFFGQGTRLTVV.

This clone has a single count. The chain combines TRBV5-1 with TRBJ1-1; possibly TRBD1 for D (5 bases). Trimming removed 4 bases from V and 2 bases from J, with 21 bases in between. The CDR3 consists of 17 residues. Germline V gene data show CDR1 as SGHRS and CDR2 as YFSETQ. The CDR3 loop reads CASSPYRQGGGNTEAFF. CDR3 sequence (DNA): TGCGCCAGCAGCCCTTACCGTCAGGGTGGCGGTAACACTGAAGCTTTCTTT. The full variable domain, its missing parts supplied by reference TRBV5-1 and TRBJ1-1, is KAGVTQTPRYLIKTRGQQVTLSCSPISGHRSVSWYQQTPGQGLQFLFEYFSETQRNKGNFPGRFSGRQFSNSRSEMNVSTLELGDSALYLCASSPYRQGGGNTEAFFGQGTRLTVV.

This clone was seen once. The gene calls are TRBV6-1 and TRBJ2-6; D unresolved. The V end was cut by 3 bases, the J end by 0 bases, with 3 bases between. The CDR3 has 14 residues. Germline loops: CDR1 MNHNS, CDR2 SASEGT. The CDR3 DNA reads as TGTGCCAGCAGTGACAACTCTGGGGCCAACGTCCTGACTTTC. As protein: CASSDNSGANVLTF.

The chain employs TRBV28 and TRBJ1-6, with TRBD1 as a possible D gene (6 bases). The ends were cut back, 3 bases at V and 4 bases at J, with 10 bases in the middle. Germline-derived CDR1 and CDR2 are MDHEN and SYDVKM. This CDR3 contains 15 residues. For the CDR3, the DNA is TGTGCCAGCAGTTTCCTCCAGGGGTATAATTCACCCCTCCACTTT. It yields the protein CASSFLQGYNSPLHF. Combining the CDR3 with reference TRBV28 and TRBJ1-6 gives the whole variable domain DVKVTQSSRYLVKRTGEKVFLECVQDMDHENMFWYRQDPGLGLRLIYFSYDVKMKEKGDIPEGYSVSREKKERFSLILESASTNQTSMYLCASSFLQGYNSPLHFGNGTRLTVT.

The chain is built from TRBV23-1 and TRBJ2-7; unclear D gene. TRBV23-1 is placed among ORFs of uncertain function. Trimming left V 6 bases short and J 2 bases short, with 20 bases between. The CDR3 runs to 16 residues. The CDR3, as DNA: TGCGCCAGCAGCCATAAATTGCAACCTAGACCCTACGAGCAGTACTTC. Translating gives CASSHKLQPRPYEQYF.